This T cell receptor beta chain was sequenced in a study of human T cells and chemical hapten exposure. Study summary: Slight volume differences across pooled libraries mainly accounted for varying per-sample TCR yields.

TCRdb passed the RACE reads through MiXCR, listing each CDR3 protein once. The sample has tens of thousands of distinct CDR3 sequences, 25% to 40% seen once. Germline V lookup: CDR1 MNHEY, CDR2 SMNVEV (reference sequence). The V end lost 7 bases, the J end lost 5 bases, and 14 bases lay between the germline ends. The CDR3 totals 13 residues. Time point in this sample: patch test 1, 2 weeks after DPC sensitization. Treatment denoted: therapeutic diphenylcyclopropenone sensitization with weekly scalp DPC. The TCR comes from a middle-aged man with alopecia areata. Some clones in this sample may be carry-over from other donors' samples. V and J are TRBV27 and TRBJ2-5, with unresolved D. The input for sequencing was whole blood, taken in connection with sensitization to the hapten diphenylcyclopropenone (DPC). This CDR3 reads CASTPPGSETQYF. CDR3 coding DNA: TGTGCCAGCACCCCCCCCGGCTCTGAGACCCAGTACTTC.